These T cell receptor beta chains were read from a single sample in a study of blood T cell repertoires in COVID-19. Sequenced by immunoSEQ multiplex PCR; TCRdb stores in-frame clones only, minus some. The sample shows hundreds of thousands of clones, about 80% of them seen only once. The sample comprised PBMCs or T cells enriched from blood (not recorded which). The receptors shown here come from a woman aged 50 to 60 who had been exposed to COVID-19. CDR3s include the opening cysteine and the closing phenylalanine or tryptophan. The D gene is left open where the match is weak. Rows give clone size only sometimes, using once, few, many, or a class for an expanded clone.

>TRBJ2-1|TRBV2|NA|NA
CATTSKARGDEQFF
TGTGCCACCACGTCGAAGGCTAGAGGCGATGAGCAGTTCTTC
>TRBJ2-1|TRBV19|TRBD2|NA
CASAGGRRSYNEQFF
TGTGCCAGCGCGGGGGGGCGACGCTCCTACAATGAGCAGTTCTTC
>TRBJ2-2|TRBV5-8|NA|NA
CASSFRVGELFF
TGTGCCAGCAGCTTCCGCGTCGGGGAGCTGTTTTTT
>TRBJ2-2|TRBV10-3|TRBD2|NA
CAIMALAGAANTGELFF
TGTGCCATCATGGCGCTAGCGGGGGCCGCGAACACCGGGGAGCTGTTTTTT
>TRBJ1-1|TRBV2|NA|once
CASKVEANTEAFF
TGTGCCAGCAAGGTCGAGGCGAACACTGAAGCTTTCTTT
>TRBJ1-2|TRBV19|NA|NA
CASTPGKPYGYTF
TGTGCCAGCACTCCAGGGAAGCCCTATGGCTACACCTTC
>TRBJ2-3|TRBV5-1|TRBD2|NA
CASSSPSGGTSTDTQYF
TGCGCCAGCAGCTCACCTAGCGGGGGGACAAGCACAGATACGCAGTATTTT
>TRBJ1-2|TRBV12-3/TRBV12-4|TRBD1|once
CASSHPGQGAYTF
TGTGCCAGCAGTCACCCGGGACAGGGTGCCTACACCTTC
>TRBJ2-3|TRBV2|NA|NA
CACEDYSGGDTQYF
TGTGCCTGCGAGGACTATTCGGGCGGAGATACGCAGTATTTT
>TRBJ2-5|TRBV7-3|TRBD1|once
CASSQQGLGQETQYF
TGTGCCAGCAGCCAACAGGGGTTAGGCCAAGAGACCCAGTACTTC
>TRBJ2-4|TRBV7-8|TRBD2|NA
CASSSGTSGGVIQYF
TGTGCCAGCAGCTCAGGGACTAGCGGGGGGGTCATTCAGTACTTC
>TRBJ1-1|TRBV7-9|NA|NA
CASSFYGGKGGSNTEAFF
TGTGCCAGCAGCTTCTACGGGGGCAAGGGGGGGTCAAACACTGAAGCTTTCTTT
>TRBJ1-1|TRBV11-2|NA|NA
CASSLGTTSYTEAFF
TGTGCCAGCAGCTTAGGTACGACAAGTTACACTGAAGCTTTCTTT
>TRBJ1-4|TRBV10-2|NA|NA
CASSAVDRNEKLFF
TGCGCCAGCAGTGCCGTAGACAGAAATGAAAAACTGTTTTTT
>TRBJ1-1|TRBV6-1|NA|NA
CASSEAGARVTEAFF
TGTGCCAGCAGTGAAGCGGGGGCGCGAGTTACTGAAGCTTTCTTT
>TRBJ2-1|TRBV6-2/TRBV6-3|NA|NA
CASSYGLGATIKDGEQFF
TGTGCCAGCAGTTACGGGTTAGGGGCCACAATAAAGGACGGTGAGCAGTTCTTC
>TRBJ2-2|TRBV12-3/TRBV12-4|NA|NA
CASSLKAAGELFF
TGTGCCAGCAGTTTAAAGGCGGCCGGGGAGCTGTTTTTT
>TRBJ2-7|TRBV11-2|NA|few
CASSLDSLYEQYF
TGTGCCAGCAGCTTAGATAGCCTCTACGAGCAGTACTTC
>TRBJ2-5|TRBV4-2|TRBD2|NA
CASSPGLAGYQETQYF
TGTGCCAGCAGCCCAGGACTAGCGGGGTACCAAGAGACCCAGTACTTC
>TRBJ2-5|TRBV7-9|NA|NA
CASSSRGWKTQYF
TGTGCCAGCAGCTCCAGGGGTTGGAAGACCCAGTACTTC
>TRBJ1-2|TRBV27|NA|NA
CASSLSRLGYGYTF
TGTGCCAGCAGTTTAAGCCGACTCGGCTATGGCTACACCTTC
>TRBJ1-2|TRBV6-5|TRBD1|NA
CASRGGQGLDGYTF
TGTGCCAGCAGGGGGGGACAGGGTTTGGATGGCTACACCTTC
>TRBJ2-1|TRBV15|NA|once
CATSRLTVGGYGEQFF
TGTGCCACCAGCAGACTCACTGTGGGAGGCTATGGTGAGCAGTTCTTC
>TRBJ2-5|TRBV7-2|TRBD1|once
CASSPGTGSQETQYF
TGTGCCAGCAGCCCAGGGACAGGGAGCCAAGAGACCCAGTACTTC
>TRBJ1-1|TRBV29-1|TRBD1|NA
CSVGDRRGAFF
TGCAGCGTTGGGGATCGCAGGGGGGCTTTCTTT
>TRBJ2-1|TRBV3-1/TRBV3-2|TRBD2|NA
CASSPTSGGFYNEQFF
TGTGCCAGCAGCCCGACTAGCGGGGGATTTTACAATGAGCAGTTCTTC
>TRBJ1-2|TRBV6-2/TRBV6-3|NA|NA
CASSNGANYGYTF
TGTGCCAGCAGTAATGGGGCGAACTATGGCTACACCTTC
>TRBJ1-2|TRBV10-3|NA|NA
CAIPNSYYGYTF
TGTGCCATCCCCAACAGCTACTATGGCTACACCTTC
>TRBJ1-1|TRBV29-1|TRBD1|NA
CSVEATGPLNTEAFF
TGCAGCGTTGAAGCGACAGGGCCCCTGAACACTGAAGCTTTCTTT
>TRBJ1-3|TRBV5-4|NA|NA
CASSSREAGNTIYF
TGTGCCAGCAGCTCTAGGGAGGCTGGAAACACCATATATTTT
>TRBJ1-1|TRBV21-1|NA|NA
CASSERLDRENTEAFF
TGTGCCAGCAGCGAAAGGCTTGACAGGGAGAACACTGAAGCTTTCTTT
>TRBJ1-5|TRBV2|TRBD1|once
CASSDGTGGNQPQHF
TGTGCCAGCAGTGACGGGACAGGGGGGAATCAGCCCCAGCATTTT
>TRBJ2-7|TRBV7-9|NA|NA
CASSRSSYEQYF
TGTGCCAGCAGCCGTAGCTCCTACGAGCAGTACTTC